This T cell receptor beta chain was identified during a study of CD8+CD57+ T cells in acquired aplastic anemia. Points from the study as a whole: Sharing between patients and controls was observed for 25 to 30 CD8+ CDR3 sequences. For CD8+ Simpson's diversity, patients and controls showed no significant difference.

The CDR3 extends over 15 amino acids. V lost 7 bases and J lost 0, with 16 bases in between. Germline CDR1 reads ENHRY; CDR2 reads SYGVKD. Researchers used genomic DNA as the template to profile TCR beta VDJ and CDR3. TCRdb re-called the reads with MiXCR, one entry per CDR3 protein. Of roughly 500,000 distinct CDR3 sequences listed, over 25% are singletons. Patients chosen for sequencing had CD8+CD57+ cells that had expanded, as shown by flow cytometry. Blood samples were obtained from patients who had received no prior therapy. This clonotype came up many times. Its specificity is unknown. The clonotype comes from a human donor with aplastic anemia. Sequencing was performed on sorted CD4+, CD8+, or CD8+CD57+ T cells (not recorded which) from PBMCs. The rearrangement links TRBV10-3 to TRBJ2-7; D gene uncertain. CDR3 in DNA: TGTGCCATCACATCCGAGCCTTCGAGCTCCTACGAGCAGTACTTC. It codes for CAITSEPSSSYEQYF.